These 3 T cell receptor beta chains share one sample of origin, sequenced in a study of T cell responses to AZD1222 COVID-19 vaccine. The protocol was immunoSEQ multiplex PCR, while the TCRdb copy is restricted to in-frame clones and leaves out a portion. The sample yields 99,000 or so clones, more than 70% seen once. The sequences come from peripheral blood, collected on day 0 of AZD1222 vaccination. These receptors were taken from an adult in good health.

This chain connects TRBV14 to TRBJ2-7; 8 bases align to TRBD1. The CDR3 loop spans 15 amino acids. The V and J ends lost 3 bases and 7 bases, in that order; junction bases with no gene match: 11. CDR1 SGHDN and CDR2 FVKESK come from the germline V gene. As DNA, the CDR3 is TGTGCCAGCAGCCAGTTCTGGACAGGGATCCGTGAGCAGTACTTC. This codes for CASSQFWTGIREQYF.

The chain's CDR3 is CASGHRGYYEQYF. The DNA of the CDR3 is TGTGCCAGTGGGCACAGGGGATATTACGAGCAGTACTTC. The chain carries TRBV9 and TRBJ2-7; 7 bases fit TRBD1. CDR1 is SGDLS, CDR2 YYNGEE, per germline. The V segment lost 8 bases and the J segment 4 bases; nucleotides outside the gene matches: 9. The CDR3 sequence is 13 residues long.

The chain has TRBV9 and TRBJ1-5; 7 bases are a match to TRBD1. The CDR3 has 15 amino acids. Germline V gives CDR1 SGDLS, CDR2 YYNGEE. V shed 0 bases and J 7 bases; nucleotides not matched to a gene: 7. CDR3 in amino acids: CASSVDGDRDQPQHF. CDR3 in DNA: TGTGCCAGCAGCGTAGACGGAGACAGGGACCAGCCCCAGCATTTT.